The clone carrying this T cell receptor beta chain was seen ten or more times. Antigen unknown. Trimming took 4 bases from V and 1 from J; bases not matched to a gene: 6. The CDR3 extends over 15 amino acids. Germline assignment: CDR1 SEHNR and CDR2 FQNEAQ (reference sequence). TCRdb re-derived calls from the reads in MiXCR, one entry per CDR3 protein. In the table there are roughly 600,000 distinct CDR3 sequences, 20% to 25% of which are singletons. The data are from a study of T cell repertoires in cytomegalovirus infection. Study results and limitations: Dominating the ex vivo response were TCR beta clonotypes that were CMV-specific and HLA-C-restricted.

The receptor's source is a human donor in good health (CMV status not recorded). Some clones in this sample may be carry-over from other donors' samples. This rearrangement joins TRBV7-9 to TRBJ1-1; 7 bases are a match to TRBD1. Sequencing was carried out using CD8+ T cells from PBMCs. This chain's CDR3 is CASSSLQGPNTEAFF. DNA for the CDR3: TGTGCCAGCAGCTCATTACAGGGGCCGAACACTGAAGCTTTCTTT.